This TCR beta chain was identified in a study of identifying expanded T cells in peripheral blood. Germline V gene data show CDR1 as MGHRA and CDR2 as YSYEKL. CDR3 length: 13 amino acids. V was shortened by 1 base and J by 8 bases, with 11 bases between the two germline ends. Study-level results: Variance in clone template counts between approximately two-week samples significantly increased with total template count across all healthy donors. Differentially abundant clones: roughly 1.3 between replicates, 15 to 17 at around 14 days, around 20 at four.

Libraries were prepared by immunoSEQ multiplex PCR; TCRdb keeps only in-frame clonotypes and omits some of them. The sample holds some 100,000 clones, around 85% seen once. Concerning this clone itself: What it recognizes is unknown.

The sample consisted of blood. This receptor was obtained from a person aged 18 to 75 in good health. The genes are TRBV4-1 and TRBJ1-1; no clear D. The CDR3 is CASSQAPLLEAFF. CDR3 nucleotides: TGCGCCAGCAGCCAAGCCCCTCTTTTGGAAGCTTTCTTT.